This T cell receptor (beta chain) was identified in a study of shared clonotypes between healthy human individuals. Assay used: immunoSEQ multiplex PCR; TCRdb lists only in-frame clones, some missing. This sample carries roughly 2 million clones, more than 90% of them seen once, and the ten largest clones take approximately 0.13%. A single count supports this clone. Trimming left V 7 bases short and J 8 bases short, with 17 bases between. CDR1 and CDR2 (germline): SQVTM, ANQGSEA. The CDR3 covers 13 residues. This rearrangement joins TRBV29-1 to TRBJ1-4, with D possibly matching TRBD1 (5 bases). Sequencing used naive CD4+ T cells sorted from blood. As for subset: CD45RA+ positively selected. The sequence derives from a man younger than 30 in good health. The CDR3 DNA sequence: TGCAGCGAAGACAGCTACCTCGGGGAAAAACTGTTTTTT. Protein product: CSEDSYLGEKLFF.